The rows below give T cell receptor beta chains drawn from one sample of a study of blood T cell repertoires in COVID-19. Sequenced by immunoSEQ multiplex PCR; TCRdb stores in-frame clones only, minus some. The data hold some 30,000 clones, with around 84% observed a single time. The source material was peripheral blood. The source of these receptors is a human donor in a cohort sampled during active COVID-19. The donor label of this sample is uncertain. Both conserved end residues are part of each CDR3. The order of the fields is V gene, D gene, J gene, clone size, CDR3 protein, CDR3 DNA. D genes are given only for firm matches. Clone sizes are given selectively: once, few, many, or a class where the clone is expanded.

TRBV30	TRBD2	TRBJ2-3	NA	CAWTAGVQDTQYF	TGTGCCTGGACAGCGGGAGTGCAAGATACGCAGTATTTT
TRBV10-1	TRBD2	TRBJ2-1	NA	CASSVASGRSYNEQFF	TGCGCCAGCAGTGTGGCTAGCGGGAGATCCTACAATGAGCAGTTCTTC
TRBV29-1	NA	TRBJ1-2	once	CSVENIYGYTF	TGCAGCGTTGAGAACATCTATGGCTACACCTTC
TRBV6-5	NA	TRBJ1-1	NA	CASSYSGRGNTEAFF	TGTGCCAGCAGTTACTCGGGCAGGGGAAACACTGAAGCTTTCTTT
TRBV18	NA	TRBJ1-2	NA	CASSPNGLLSGGYTF	TGTGCCAGCTCACCGAACGGACTCTTATCGGGAGGCTACACCTTC
TRBV5-1	TRBD1	TRBJ2-7	few	CASSMRGGQGYEQYF	TGCGCCAGCAGTATGAGAGGGGGACAGGGCTACGAGCAGTACTTC
TRBV2	TRBD1	TRBJ2-1	NA	CASRGTGETYNEQFF	TGTGCCAGCAGAGGGACAGGGGAGACCTACAATGAGCAGTTCTTC
TRBV7-9	NA	TRBJ2-3	NA	CAIVVASTDTQYF	TGTGCCATCGTAGTCGCTAGCACAGATACGCAGTATTTT
TRBV27	TRBD1	TRBJ2-1	NA	CASSVDRGYNEQFF	TGTGCCAGCAGCGTAGACAGGGGGTACAATGAGCAGTTCTTC
TRBV11-3	NA	TRBJ1-1	few	CASSFTLTTEAFF	TGTGCCAGCAGCTTTACACTAACCACTGAAGCTTTCTTT
TRBV4-1	NA	TRBJ2-6	NA	CASSPREAGANVLTF	TGCGCCAGCAGCCCCCGGGAAGCTGGGGCCAACGTCCTGACTTTC
TRBV5-1	NA	TRBJ1-6	NA	CASSREQRNSPLHF	TGCGCCAGCAGTAGGGAGCAGCGGAATTCACCCCTCCACTTT
TRBV21-1	NA	TRBJ1-1	NA	CASSARDRAATEAFF	TGTGCCAGCAGCGCGAGGGACAGGGCGGCCACTGAAGCTTTCTTT
TRBV5-1	TRBD1	TRBJ2-6	NA	CASSTGQGSSGANVLTF	TGCGCCAGCAGCACAGGACAGGGGAGCTCTGGGGCCAACGTCCTGACTTTC
TRBV4-1	TRBD1	TRBJ2-7	NA	CASSQGTGADEQYF	TGCGCCAGCAGCCAAGGGACAGGGGCCGACGAGCAGTACTTC
TRBV2	TRBD2	TRBJ2-5	NA	CASSWSSGRGEETQYF	TGTGCCAGCAGTTGGTCTAGCGGGAGGGGAGAAGAGACCCAGTACTTC
TRBV24-1	NA	TRBJ2-1	NA	CATISPIYNEQFF	TGTGCCACCATTAGCCCCATTTACAATGAGCAGTTCTTC
TRBV28	NA	TRBJ1-4	NA	CASSTRFGGPSTNEKLFF	TGTGCCAGCAGTACCCGATTCGGGGGTCCCTCAACTAATGAAAAACTGTTTTTT
TRBV27	NA	TRBJ2-1	NA	CASRRGSSYNEQFF	TGTGCCAGCAGAAGGGGAAGCTCCTACAATGAGCAGTTCTTC
TRBV6-5	NA	TRBJ1-2	NA	CASSRGGAMDRSYTF	TGTGCCAGCAGCCGAGGGGGAGCAATGGACAGAAGCTACACCTTC
TRBV2	NA	TRBJ2-1	NA	CASGYGLDNEQFF	TGTGCCAGTGGGTATGGACTCGACAATGAGCAGTTCTTC
TRBV5-1	NA	TRBJ2-5	NA	CASSRLRGTESQETQYF	TGCGCCAGCAGCAGACTTAGGGGGACGGAAAGTCAAGAGACCCAGTACTTC
TRBV28	NA	TRBJ1-2	NA	CASSLNSYGYTF	TGTGCCAGCAGTTTAAACAGCTATGGCTACACCTTC
TRBV4-1	TRBD2	TRBJ2-3	NA	CASSKGWLAASTDTQYF	TGCGCCAGCAGCAAAGGATGGCTAGCGGCTAGCACAGATACGCAGTATTTT
TRBV29-1	TRBD2	TRBJ2-3	NA	CSGGTSGYTDTQYF	TGCAGCGGGGGGACTAGCGGTTACACAGATACGCAGTATTTT
TRBV2	NA	TRBJ2-7	NA	CASSVARRGYEQYF	TGTGCCAGTTCCGTAGCTAGGAGAGGATACGAGCAGTACTTC
TRBV5-1	NA	TRBJ2-2	NA	CASSLVSLKAGNTGELFF	TGCGCCAGCAGCTTGGTTTCCCTAAAAGCGGGGAACACCGGGGAGCTGTTTTTT
TRBV20-1	NA	TRBJ1-2	few	CSVKEARSYTF	TGCAGTGTCAAAGAGGCCAGATCCTACACCTTC
TRBV28	TRBD1	TRBJ2-7	NA	CASTPLGLGQGGEQYF	TGTGCCAGCACCCCCTTGGGTTTGGGACAGGGGGGCGAGCAGTACTTC
TRBV6-2/TRBV6-3	TRBD1	TRBJ1-2	NA	CASSPDRVGGYTF	TGTGCCAGCAGTCCGGACAGGGTGGGCGGCTACACCTTC
TRBV11-3	TRBD1	TRBJ2-5	NA	CASSSYRGFVETQYF	TGTGCCAGCAGCTCTTACAGGGGGTTTGTGGAGACCCAGTACTTC
TRBV19	NA	TRBJ2-1	NA	CASSTRPNEQFF	TGTGCCAGTAGTACCCGTCCCAATGAGCAGTTCTTC
TRBV10-3	TRBD2	TRBJ2-5	NA	CAISESTRGGSPQETQYF	TGTGCCATCAGTGAGTCGACTCGGGGCGGGAGCCCCCAAGAGACCCAGTACTTC